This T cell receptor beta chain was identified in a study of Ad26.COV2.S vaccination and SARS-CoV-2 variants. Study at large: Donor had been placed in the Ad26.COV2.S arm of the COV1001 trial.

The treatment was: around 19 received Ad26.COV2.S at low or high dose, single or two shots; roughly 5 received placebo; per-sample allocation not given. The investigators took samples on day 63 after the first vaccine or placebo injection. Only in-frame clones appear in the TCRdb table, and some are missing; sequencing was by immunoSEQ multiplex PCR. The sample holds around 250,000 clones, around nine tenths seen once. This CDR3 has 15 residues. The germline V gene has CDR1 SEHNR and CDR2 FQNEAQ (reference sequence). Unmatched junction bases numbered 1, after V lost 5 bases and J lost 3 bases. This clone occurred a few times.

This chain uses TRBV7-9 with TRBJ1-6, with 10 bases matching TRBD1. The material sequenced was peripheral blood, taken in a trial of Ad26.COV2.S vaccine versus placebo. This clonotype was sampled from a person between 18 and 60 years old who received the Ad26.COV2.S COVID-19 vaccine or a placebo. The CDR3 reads CASSGTGDYNSPLHF. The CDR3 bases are TGTGCCAGCAGCGGGACAGGGGACTATAATTCACCCCTCCACTTT.